Following are 32 T cell receptor beta chains from one sample sequenced in a study of pediatric ulcerative colitis. The rectum was sampled with one to two pinch biopsies at colonoscopy. TCRdb's copy holds only in-frame clones and misses some; the assay was immunoSEQ multiplex PCR. This sample carries tens of thousands of clones, roughly 70% of them seen once, and the ten largest clones take roughly 7.8%. Source material: gut tissue. The origin of the receptors is a boy between 5 and 17 years old with severe ulcerative colitis.

This clone was seen a handful of times. The chain couples TRBV29-1 to TRBJ2-5; 7 bases are a match to TRBD1. Germline-derived CDR1 and CDR2 are SQVTM and ANQGSEA. CDR3 length equals 15 residues. V gave up 2 bases and J gave up 5 bases; unmatched junction bases: 11. The CDR3 DNA follows: TGCAGCGTTGAAACCCCTCGACAGGGTGGGGAGACCCAGTACTTC. It is translated as CSVETPRQGGETQYF.

There are a few counts of this clone. The chain couples TRBV4-1 to TRBJ2-3, with TRBD2 matching over 13 bases. Germline CDR1 is MGHRA and CDR2 is YSYEKL. The CDR3 has 15 residues. Unmatched junction bases numbered 1, after V lost 4 bases and J lost 3 bases. The CDR3 here is CASSRGLAGTDTQYF. Here the CDR3 DNA reads TGCGCCAGCAGCCGGGGACTAGCGGGAACAGATACGCAGTATTTT.

The J gene is TRBJ1-1, the V gene TRBV11-3, with TRBD1 as a possible D gene (6 bases). The ends were cut back, 3 bases at V and 8 bases at J, with 16 bases in the middle. This CDR3 region has 14 residues. Germline CDR1 and CDR2: SGHNT and YENEEA. CDR3 region: CASSLDLSGAEAFF. In DNA form, the CDR3 reads TGTGCCAGCAGCTTGGATTTGTCGGGGGCAGAAGCTTTCTTT. The whole variable domain, filled in from reference TRBV11-3 and TRBJ1-1, reads EAGVVQSPRYKIIEKKQPVAFWCNPISGHNTLYWYLQNLGQGPELLIRYENEEAVDDSQLPKDRFSAERLKGVDSTLKIQPAELGDSAVYLCASSLDLSGAEAFFGQGTRLTVV.

This chain connects TRBV25-1 to TRBJ1-1, with D possibly TRBD1 on 5 matching bases. V lost 3 bases and J 2 bases, leaving 7 bases between the germline ends. The germline gives CDR1 MGHDK, CDR2 SYGVNS. The CDR3 extends over 13 amino acids. The CDR3 region is CASSDGGNTEAFF. The CDR3, as DNA: TGTGCCAGCAGTGATGGGGGAAACACTGAAGCTTTCTTT. Supplemented by reference TRBV25-1 and TRBJ1-1, the full variable domain reads EADIYQTPRYLVIGTGKKITLECSQTMGHDKMYWYQQDPGMELHLIHYSYGVNSTEKGDLSSESTVSRIRTEHFPLTLESARPSHTSQYLCASSDGGNTEAFFGQGTRLTVV.

The J gene is TRBJ1-2, the V gene TRBV2, with 11 bases lining up with TRBD1. CDR1 is SNHLY and CDR2 is FYNNEI in the germline V gene. Trimming removed 4 bases from V and 4 bases from J; junction bases left unmatched: 5. This CDR3 is 15 amino acids long. The CDR3 sequence is CASSGTGGASYGYTF. In DNA form, the CDR3 reads TGTGCCAGCAGTGGGACAGGGGGCGCAAGCTATGGCTACACCTTC.

V is TRBV2 and J is TRBJ1-3; D remains unclear. V gave up 4 bases and J gave up 4 bases, with 8 bases separating them. Germline loops: CDR1 SNHLY, CDR2 FYNNEI. The CDR3 extends over 13 amino acids. This CDR3 is CASSGGPGNTIYF. Written as DNA, the CDR3 is TGTGCCAGCAGTGGTGGCCCCGGAAACACCATATATTTT.

The chain is built from TRBV7-9 and TRBJ2-2, with D hard to call. The CDR3 loop spans 17 amino acids. CDR1 and CDR2 from the germline V gene are SEHNR and FQNEAQ (reference sequence). Trimming cost V 0 bases and J 3 bases, with 14 bases left between them. The CDR3 DNA is TGTGCCAGCAGCTTAGCGGTCGGAGTAGGTGACACCGGGGAGCTGTTTTTT. This codes for CASSLAVGVGDTGELFF.

V is TRBV5-4 and J is TRBJ2-5, with 13 positions matching TRBD2. CDR1 SGHNT and CDR2 YYREEE come from the germline V gene (reference sequence). Trimming at V came to 4 bases and at J to 5 bases, leaving 8 bases not matched to a gene. CDR3 length: 16 amino acids. The CDR3 region is CASSRLAGGGGETQYF. CDR3 nucleotides: TGTGCCAGCAGCCGACTAGCGGGAGGCGGGGGGGAGACCCAGTACTTC.

The J gene is TRBJ2-1, the V gene TRBV7-2; 7 nucleotides align to TRBD2. The germline gives CDR1 SGHTA, CDR2 FQGNSA. J lost 0 bases, V lost 5 bases, and 7 bases had no gene match. There are 16 residues in the CDR3. The CDR3 reads CASSLGWTSSYNEQFF. CDR3 bases: TGTGCCAGCAGCCTGGGCTGGACTAGCTCCTACAATGAGCAGTTCTTC. Full variable domain (remainder filled in from reference TRBV7-2 and TRBJ2-1): GAGVSQSPSNKVTEKGKDVELRCDPISGHTALYWYRQSLGQGLEFLIYFQGNSAPDKSGLPSDRFSAERTGGSVSTLTIQRTQQEDSAVYLCASSLGWTSSYNEQFFGPGTRLTVL.

V gene TRBV6-1 combines with J gene TRBJ1-3, with D unclear. This CDR3 comprises 13 residues. Deletions cut 8 bases from V and 2 bases from J, with 10 bases between. Germline V gives CDR1 MNHNS, CDR2 SASEGT. The CDR3 loop is CASGVAPGNTIYF. Here the CDR3 DNA reads TGTGCCAGCGGGGTGGCGCCTGGAAACACCATATATTTT.

The V and J genes are TRBV11-2 and TRBJ1-1, with TRBD1 identical over 9 bases. After removal of 0 bases from V and 3 bases from J, the junction contained 5 bases not matched to a gene. From germline, CDR1 is SGHAT and CDR2 FQNNGV. The CDR3 loop spans 16 amino acids. The CDR3 coding sequence is TGTGCCAGCAGCTTAGACACAGGGGGCTTGTACACTGAAGCTTTCTTT. It encodes CASSLDTGGLYTEAFF.

This rearrangement joins TRBV6-4 to TRBJ2-3, with D perhaps TRBD2 (5 bases). The germline V gene encodes CDR1 MRHNA and CDR2 SNTAGT. V lost 5 bases and J 2 bases, leaving 17 bases between the germline ends. The CDR3 has 16 residues. CDR3 bases: TGTGCCAGCAGTCGGGGAGTAGAGCAGGACACAGATACGCAGTATTTT. Translated, it gives CASSRGVEQDTDTQYF.

The rearrangement uses TRBV5-4 and TRBJ1-2, with D possibly being TRBD1 (6 bases). CDR3 length equals 15 residues. The germline V and J ends were trimmed by 4 bases and 0 bases, with 13 bases remaining between them. Germline V CDR1 and CDR2: SGHNT, YYREEE (reference sequence). The CDR3 DNA follows: TGTGCCAGCAGCCGGGGCGGACAGACTAACTATGGCTACACCTTC. Translation gives CASSRGGQTNYGYTF. Combining the CDR3 with reference TRBV5-4 and TRBJ1-2 gives the whole variable domain ETGVTQSPTHLIKTRGQQVTLRCSSQSGHNTVSWYQQALGQGPQFIFQYYREEENGRGNFPPRFSGLQFPNYSSELNVNALELDDSALYLCASSRGGQTNYGYTFGSGTRLTVV.

The V gene is TRBV7-2, the J gene TRBJ2-1; TRBD2 might be the D (5 bases). V dropped 5 bases and J dropped 5 bases, with 19 bases sitting between them. Germline V gene sequence: CDR1 SGHTA, CDR2 FQGNSA. There are 16 residues in the CDR3. The CDR3 region has the DNA TGTGCCAGCAGCCAACCCTACTCACCCGGGAACAATGAGCAGTTCTTC. This gives the protein CASSQPYSPGNNEQFF. Full variable domain (remainder filled in from reference TRBV7-2 and TRBJ2-1): GAGVSQSPSNKVTEKGKDVELRCDPISGHTALYWYRQSLGQGLEFLIYFQGNSAPDKSGLPSDRFSAERTGGSVSTLTIQRTQQEDSAVYLCASSQPYSPGNNEQFFGPGTRLTVL.

The V and J genes are TRBV29-1 and TRBJ2-1; D is uncertain. This CDR3 has 15 residues. CDR1 and CDR2 (germline): SQVTM, ANQGSEA. Trimming cost V 3 bases and J 0 bases, with 12 bases left between them. CDR3 DNA: TGCAGCGTTGACAGCGCACTAAGCTCCTACAATGAGCAGTTCTTC. Translation: CSVDSALSSYNEQFF.

The V and J genes are TRBV29-1 and TRBJ2-2; possibly TRBD1 for D (6 bases). The CDR3 sequence is 15 residues long. Germline V gene sequence: CDR1 SQVTM, CDR2 ANQGSEA. Between the trimmed V and J ends, which lost 7 bases and 1 base, there was a span of 16 bases. The CDR3 nucleotides are TGCAGCGGCCGCCCCGGGACACGGAACACCGGGGAGCTGTTTTTT. Its translation is CSGRPGTRNTGELFF.

In DNA, the CDR3 is TGTGCCAGTAGTATCGGGGACGGGACCCAGTACTTC. Residues: CASSIGDGTQYF. The V and J genes are TRBV19 and TRBJ2-5; D possibly uses TRBD1 or TRBD2 (5 bases each). Germline V gene lookup returns CDR1 LNHDA and CDR2 SQIVND (reference sequence). The CDR3 is 12 residues long. With 3 bases removed from V and 7 bases from J, the gap between germline ends came to 9 bases. The full variable domain, in which reference TRBV19 and TRBJ2-5 provide the parts outside the CDR3, is DGGITQSPKYLFRKEGQNVTLSCEQNLNHDAMYWYRQDPGQGLRLIYYSQIVNDFQKGDIAEGYSVSREKKESFPLTVTSAQKNPTAFYLCASSIGDGTQYFGPGTRLLVL.

The genes are TRBV18 and TRBJ2-5; 7 positions match TRBD1. Germline V gene lookup returns CDR1 KGHSH and CDR2 LQKENI. The CDR3 sequence is 15 residues long. After removal of 3 bases from V and 5 bases from J, the junction contained 9 bases not matched to a gene. CDR3 DNA sequence: TGTGCCAGCTCACCTCCGGGACAGAGGAGGGAGACCCAGTACTTC. Residues: CASSPPGQRRETQYF.

The chain employs TRBV28 and TRBJ1-5; possibly TRBD1 for D (6 bases). Trimming took 3 bases from V and 7 from J, leaving 10 bases between them. The CDR3 loop spans 13 amino acids. Germline CDR1 MDHEN, CDR2 SYDVKM. CDR3 DNA: TGTGCCAGCAGTTTCCCAGGGGACCAGCCCCAGCATTTT. Amino acids: CASSFPGDQPQHF.

This clone was counted once. V is TRBV18 and J is TRBJ2-5; 8 bases fit TRBD2. This CDR3 is built from 15 residues. The germline V gene encodes CDR1 KGHSH and CDR2 LQKENI. V lost 5 bases and J lost 7; bases outside the gene matches: 12. CDR3 residues: CASSEGLGVIRTQYF. The CDR3 nucleotides read TGTGCCAGCTCAGAGGGACTAGGAGTAATTAGGACCCAGTACTTC.

The chain uses TRBV7-2 and TRBJ2-6; TRBD1 is a possible D gene (6 bases). Germline lookup yields CDR1 SGHTA and CDR2 FQGNSA. V lost 8 bases and J lost 4, with 24 bases in between. The CDR3 consists of 18 residues. CDR3 DNA: TGTGCCAGCGGGAGTCTATTAAGGGGGTGGCGAGGGGCCAACGTCCTGACTTTC. Its protein product is CASGSLLRGWRGANVLTF. The full variable domain, in which reference TRBV7-2 and TRBJ2-6 provide the parts outside the CDR3, is GAGVSQSPSNKVTEKGKDVELRCDPISGHTALYWYRQSLGQGLEFLIYFQGNSAPDKSGLPSDRFSAERTGGSVSTLTIQRTQQEDSAVYLCASGSLLRGWRGANVLTFGAGSRLTVL.

The rearrangement joins TRBV25-1 to TRBJ2-5; a possible D gene is TRBD1 (6 bases). CDR3 size: 18 residues. CDR1 is MGHDK and CDR2 is SYGVNS in the germline V gene. Trimming cost V 3 bases and J 4 bases, with 24 bases left between them. For the CDR3, the DNA is TGTGCCAGCAGTGAGCCCGGCCCTGCGACACAGGGCGGAGAGACCCAGTACTTC. Encoded protein: CASSEPGPATQGGETQYF.

This clone was counted a single time. The CDR3, as DNA: TGTGCCAGTAATCGACATCCGGGACAGTCGAACACCGGGGAGCTGTTTTTT. It codes for CASNRHPGQSNTGELFF. The chain couples TRBV19 to TRBJ2-2; 7 positions match TRBD1. The CDR3 loop spans 17 amino acids. The V gene's germline CDR1 is LNHDA and CDR2 SQIVND (reference sequence). The V and J ends lost 7 bases and 0 bases, in that order; junction bases with no gene match: 11. The full variable domain, completed using reference TRBV19 and TRBJ2-2, is DGGITQSPKYLFRKEGQNVTLSCEQNLNHDAMYWYRQDPGQGLRLIYYSQIVNDFQKGDIAEGYSVSREKKESFPLTVTSAQKNPTAFYLCASNRHPGQSNTGELFFGEGSRLTVL.

In DNA form, the CDR3 reads TGTGCCAGCAGTTTCGACAACCTCTATGGCTACACCTTC. It codes for CASSFDNLYGYTF. The chain recombines TRBV6-6 with TRBJ1-2; D is ambiguous. V was cut by 4 bases and J by 4 bases, with 10 bases left in between. The CDR3 spans 13 residues. Germline values: CDR1 MNHNY, CDR2 SVGAGI (reference sequence).

The rearrangement joins TRBV6-6 to TRBJ2-2; D possibly corresponds to TRBD1 (6 bases). This CDR3 comprises 15 residues. Between the trimmed V and J ends, which lost 4 bases and 1 base, there was a span of 10 bases. The germline V gene has CDR1 MNHNY and CDR2 SVGAGI (reference sequence). CDR3 nucleotides: TGTGCCAGCAGTTGGGGACACCTGAACACCGGGGAGCTGTTTTTT. Its protein product is CASSWGHLNTGELFF.

This clone was found a few times. V is TRBV10-3 and J is TRBJ2-3; D gene uncertain. CDR3 size: 13 residues. CDR1 is ENHRY and CDR2 is SYGVKD in the germline V gene. V lost 2 bases and J 3 bases, leaving 6 bases between the germline ends. CDR3 sequence (DNA): TGTGCCATCAGTGAGACTCGTACAGATACGCAGTATTTT. Translation gives CAISETRTDTQYF.

This chain joins TRBV10-3 and TRBJ2-3, with TRBD1 as a possible D gene (5 bases). This CDR3 has 14 residues. Germline CDR1 and CDR2: ENHRY and SYGVKD. V lost 10 bases and J lost 3, with 17 bases in between. The CDR3 loop is CATVDLGPTDTQYF. CDR3 coding DNA: TGTGCCACCGTCGATTTGGGGCCTACAGATACGCAGTATTTT.

There are a few counts of this clone. The rearrangement links TRBV6-1 to TRBJ1-1, with 8 bases matching TRBD1. There are 14 residues in the CDR3. Germline CDR1 MNHNS, CDR2 SASEGT. V was clipped by 6 bases and J by 5 bases; unmatched bases: 8. This CDR3 is CASRKTGVSTEAFF. In DNA form, the CDR3 reads TGTGCCAGCAGAAAGACAGGGGTTTCTACTGAAGCTTTCTTT.

CDR3 sequence reads: CASSLGGLGAGYGYTF. The CDR3 bases are TGTGCCAGCAGCTTGGGAGGACTCGGGGCCGGCTATGGCTACACCTTC. This chain uses TRBV5-6 with TRBJ1-2; a weak D match, TRBD1 (5 bases). V was clipped by 0 bases and J by 4 bases, with 16 bases between them. This CDR3 region has 16 residues. The germline gives CDR1 SGHDT, CDR2 YYEEEE.

The chain couples TRBV10-1 to TRBJ1-1; 8 bases fit TRBD1. Germline assignment: CDR1 WNHNN and CDR2 SYGVQD (reference sequence). V gave up 2 bases and J gave up 1 base; unmatched junction bases: 0. The CDR3 consists of 14 residues. CDR3 protein: CASSEGQGNTEAFF. CDR3 coding DNA: TGCGCCAGCAGTGAGGGACAGGGGAACACTGAAGCTTTCTTT.

This chain connects TRBV10-1 to TRBJ2-7; TRBD1 matches at 9 bases. The CDR3 sequence is 12 residues long. Germline assignment: CDR1 WNHNN and CDR2 SYGVQD (reference sequence). V trimming: 6 bases; J trimming: 4 bases; junction bases outside the gene matches: 1. The CDR3 DNA is TGCGCCAGCAGGACAGGGGGGTACGAGCAGTACTTC. Its translation is CASRTGGYEQYF.

This clone was picked up a small number of times. The chain is built from TRBV29-1 and TRBJ2-7; D assignment may be TRBD1 or TRBD2 (5 bases each). The CDR3 runs to 11 residues. CDR1 and CDR2 from the germline V gene are SQVTM and ANQGSEA. V lost 6 bases and J lost 3, with 9 bases in between. The CDR3 here is CSVEGLYEQYF. The DNA for the CDR3 is TGCAGCGTCGAGGGGCTCTACGAGCAGTACTTC.